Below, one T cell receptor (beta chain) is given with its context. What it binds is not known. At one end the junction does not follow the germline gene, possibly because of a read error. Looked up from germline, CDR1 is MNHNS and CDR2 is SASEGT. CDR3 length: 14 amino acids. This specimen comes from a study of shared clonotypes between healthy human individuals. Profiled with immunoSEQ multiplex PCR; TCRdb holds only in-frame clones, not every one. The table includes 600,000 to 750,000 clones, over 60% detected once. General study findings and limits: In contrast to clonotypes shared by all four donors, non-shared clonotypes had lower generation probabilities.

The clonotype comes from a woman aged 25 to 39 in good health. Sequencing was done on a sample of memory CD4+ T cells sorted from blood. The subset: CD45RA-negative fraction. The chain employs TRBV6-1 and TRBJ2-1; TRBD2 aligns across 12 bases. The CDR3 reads CASSGTSGVFRAVF. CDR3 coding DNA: TGTGCCAGCAGTGGGACTAGCGGGGTCTTCCGAGCGGTCTTC.